This T cell receptor (beta chain) was found in a study of cytomegalovirus exposure and HLA in healthy donors. Study-wide context: A preliminary data release comprised roughly 80 million unique TCRs obtained from HLA-typed donors.

CDR1 and CDR2 from the germline V gene are SQVTM and ANQGSEA. The CDR3 covers 15 residues. V dropped 4 bases and J dropped 0 bases, with 10 bases sitting between them. The primer mix had 60 Vbeta and 13 Jbeta primers. The protocol was immunoSEQ multiplex PCR, while the TCRdb copy is restricted to in-frame clones and leaves out a portion. The sample consists of approximately 40,000 clones, 75% to 90% of them appearing once. Comment on this clone: Its cognate antigen is unknown.

Findings of the study overall: Prior analysis indicated that the majority of TCR beta V segments exhibited productivity approximately 87% or approximately 30% of the time. As a later analysis showed, a missense DCLRE1C variant was linked to trimming of TCR beta V- and J-genes. It was fewer than 200 TCR beta chains that were listed as cytomegalovirus-associated.

This chain joins TRBV29-1 and TRBJ2-6; no firm D call. Sequencing input: PBMCs. The TCR sequence derives from a woman aged 40 to 50 in good health and CMV-seropositive. The CDR3 loop is CSVGGFGSGANVLTF. The CDR3 DNA follows: TGCAGCGTTGGCGGATTCGGCTCTGGGGCCAACGTCCTGACTTTC.